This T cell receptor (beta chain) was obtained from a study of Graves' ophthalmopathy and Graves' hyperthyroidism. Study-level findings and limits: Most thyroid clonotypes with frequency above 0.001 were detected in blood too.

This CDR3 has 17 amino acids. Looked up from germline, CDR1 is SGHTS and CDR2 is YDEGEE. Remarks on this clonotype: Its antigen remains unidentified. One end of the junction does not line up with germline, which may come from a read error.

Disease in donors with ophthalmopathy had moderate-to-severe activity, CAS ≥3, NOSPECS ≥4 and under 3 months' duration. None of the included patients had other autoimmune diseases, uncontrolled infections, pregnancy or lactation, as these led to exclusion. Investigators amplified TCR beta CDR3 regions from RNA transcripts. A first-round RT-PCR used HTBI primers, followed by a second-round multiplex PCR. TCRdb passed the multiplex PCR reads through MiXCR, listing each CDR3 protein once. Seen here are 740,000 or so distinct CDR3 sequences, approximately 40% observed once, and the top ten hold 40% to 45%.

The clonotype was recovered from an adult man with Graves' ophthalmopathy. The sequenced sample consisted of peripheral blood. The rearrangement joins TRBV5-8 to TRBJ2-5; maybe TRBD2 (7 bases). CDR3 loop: CTSSAGKNTGGGETQYF. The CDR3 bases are TGTACCAGCAGCGCTGGAAAAAATACGGGGGGCGGAGAGACCCAGTACTTC.